The 5 T cell receptor beta chains below were found in one sample sequenced in a study of T cell responses to AZD1222 COVID-19 vaccine. Sequenced by immunoSEQ multiplex PCR; TCRdb stores in-frame clones only, minus some. The sample carries some 170,000 clones, approximately 90% recorded once. Material: peripheral blood, obtained 28 days after the second dose of the MenACWY control vaccine. The receptors derive from an adult who received the MenACWY meningococcal vaccine as a control.

The chain is built from TRBV28 and TRBJ2-5; 8 bases match TRBD2. CDR1 MDHEN and CDR2 SYDVKM come from the germline V gene. The CDR3 spans 15 residues. Trimming at V came to 7 bases and at J to 4 bases, leaving 11 bases not matched to a gene. CDR3 bases: TGTGCCAGCAACCTACCGGGACTAGATGGAGAGACCCAGTACTTC. Protein product: CASNLPGLDGETQYF.

The chain couples TRBV28 to TRBJ1-1, with 7 bases lining up with TRBD1. Germline CDR1 is MDHEN and CDR2 is SYDVKM. This CDR3 comprises 14 residues. V lost 5 bases and J lost 3; bases outside the gene matches: 6. In DNA form, the CDR3 reads TGTGCCAGCAGTCAGACAGGGTGGGACACTGAAGCTTTCTTT. Translated: CASSQTGWDTEAFF.

This clone was picked up one time. The chain is built from TRBV6-2 or TRBV6-3 and TRBJ2-1; unclear D gene. This CDR3 is built from 15 residues. The V end was cut by 0 bases, the J end by 4 bases, with 10 bases between. The V gene's germline CDR1 is MNHEY and CDR2 SVGEGT. The CDR3 DNA reads TGTGCCAGCAGTTACTCGCAGAAAGCTTACAATGAGCAGTTCTTC. This encodes CASSYSQKAYNEQFF.

The gene calls are TRBV7-6 and TRBJ1-5; no firm D call. Trimming took off 5 bases at V and 4 bases at J, with 12 bases between the two ends. The CDR3 extends over 14 amino acids. Germline V gene lookup returns CDR1 SGHVS and CDR2 FNYEAQ. The CDR3 loop is CASSLRAGNQPQHF. CDR3 sequence (DNA): TGTGCCAGCAGCCTTAGGGCGGGGAATCAGCCCCAGCATTTT.

The rearrangement uses TRBV5-5 and TRBJ1-2; TRBD1 matches at 9 bases. V dropped 4 bases and J dropped 7; count of bases not matched to a gene: 8. Germline CDR1 and CDR2: SGHKS and YYEKEE (reference sequence). The CDR3 has 14 residues. Written as DNA, the CDR3 is TGTGCCAGCAGCACTGAACAGGGGGCGCCTGGCTACACCTTC. Translated, it gives CASSTEQGAPGYTF.